Below are 20 T cell receptor beta chains sequenced from a single sample in a study of shared clonotypes between healthy human individuals. Produced via immunoSEQ multiplex PCR; TCRdb's table is partial and in-frame only. The repertoire holds about 2 million clones, with 85% to 95% as singletons. Sequencing was done on a sample of naive CD4+ T cells sorted from blood. Subset defined: CD45RA+ positively selected. These receptors were collected from a man between 18 and 35 years old in good health.

This sequence joins TRBV5-1 and TRBJ2-3; tentative D call: TRBD2 (6 bases). This CDR3 contains 14 residues. V was clipped by 5 bases and J by 0 bases, with 10 bases between them. Germline-derived CDR1 and CDR2 are SGHRS and YFSETQ. The CDR3: CASRDYTSTDTQYF. The CDR3, as DNA: TGCGCCAGCAGGGACTACACTAGCACAGATACGCAGTATTTT.

The genes are TRBV6-1 and TRBJ2-5; 7 bases fit TRBD2. This CDR3 is 16 amino acids long. The V and J ends lost 6 bases and 0 bases, in that order; junction bases with no gene match: 10. Germline CDR1 and CDR2: MNHNS and SASEGT. In DNA, the CDR3 is TGTGCCAGCAGGGAACTTAGCGGGCAGTACCAAGAGACCCAGTACTTC. Translated: CASRELSGQYQETQYF.

The V gene is TRBV30, the J gene TRBJ1-6; the D gene is possibly TRBD1 (6 bases). The CDR3 runs to 15 residues. CDR1 GTSNPN and CDR2 SVGIG come from the germline V gene (reference sequence). V was cut by 3 bases and J by 9 bases, with 18 bases left in between. CDR3 nucleotides: TGTGCCTGGAGGCTGGTTGGGGGGCCTGGTTCACCCCTCCACTTT. Amino acids: CAWRLVGGPGSPLHF.

The chain uses TRBV11-2 and TRBJ1-4; D is uncertain. V was pared by 5 bases and J by 4 bases, with 11 bases between. Germline values: CDR1 SGHAT, CDR2 FQNNGV. This CDR3 region has 14 residues. The CDR3 DNA reads as TGTGCCAGCAGCCCGGGCCCGATTAATGAAAAACTGTTTTTT. Its protein is CASSPGPINEKLFF.

The V call is TRBV7-2, the J call TRBJ2-7; D may be TRBD1 (6 bases). Trimming pared 4 bases from V and 6 bases from J, leaving 10 bases between. CDR3 length: 12 residues. In germline, CDR1 is SGHTA, CDR2 FQGNSA. CDR3 in DNA: TGTGCCAGCAGCTCAGGGGCTGGCGAGCAGTACTTC. This sequence encodes CASSSGAGEQYF.

The gene calls are TRBV11-2 and TRBJ1-3, with D hard to call. The CDR3 consists of 16 residues. Looked up from germline, CDR1 is SGHAT and CDR2 is FQNNGV. The V gene lost 5 bases and the J gene lost 0 bases, with 14 bases spanning the gap. DNA for the CDR3: TGTGCCAGCAGCCCGTTGGACGGGAGCTCTGGAAACACCATATATTTT. It encodes CASSPLDGSSGNTIYF.

A single count supports this clone. The same CDR3 can be traced to other DNA sequences in this sample. The rearrangement links TRBV6-5 to TRBJ1-1, with unresolved D. V shed 6 bases and J shed 4 bases, with 12 bases lying between them. In germline, CDR1 is MNHEY, CDR2 SVGAGI. The CDR3 totals 13 residues. The CDR3 DNA reads as TGTGCCAGCAGCCCGGGTGGTGGCACTGAAGCTTTCTTT. This sequence encodes CASSPGGGTEAFF.

With regard to this clone: The sample has other DNA sequences that encode this CDR3 too. The chain couples TRBV2 to TRBJ2-5; TRBD1 is a possible D gene (5 bases). V was trimmed by 3 bases and J by 3 bases, leaving 5 bases between them. Germline CDR1 and CDR2: SNHLY and FYNNEI. This CDR3 has 12 residues. Written as DNA, the CDR3 is TGTGCCAGCAGTGACAGGGAAGAGACCCAGTACTTC. Translating gives CASSDREETQYF.

The chain uses TRBV11-2 and TRBJ1-4; possibly TRBD1 for D (5 bases). Trimming shortened V by 1 base and J by 4 bases, and 10 bases separated the two germline ends. The CDR3 covers 15 residues. Germline CDR1 SGHAT, CDR2 FQNNGV. CDR3 sequence reads: CASSLGGPSNEKLFF. In nucleotides, the CDR3 is TGTGCCAGCAGCTTAGGGGGACCGAGTAATGAAAAACTGTTTTTT.

The chain employs TRBV4-2 and TRBJ2-3; D gene unclear. The V end was cut by 5 bases, the J end by 6 bases, with 9 bases between. There are 12 residues in the CDR3. Germline V lookup: CDR1 LGHNA, CDR2 YNFKEQ. The CDR3 sequence is CASSNPPDTQYF. The DNA of the CDR3 is TGTGCCAGCAGCAACCCCCCCGATACGCAGTATTTT.

The J gene is TRBJ1-1, the V gene TRBV25-1; TRBD1 agrees at 12 bases. The germline V gene encodes CDR1 MGHDK and CDR2 SYGVNS. CDR3 length: 15 residues. Trimming at V came to 6 bases and at J to 4 bases, leaving 6 bases not matched to a gene. The CDR3 DNA reads TGTGCCAGCAGGGGGGACAGGGGGCGCGTCACTGAAGCTTTCTTT. Its protein is CASRGDRGRVTEAFF.

With respect to this clone: In the same sample, other DNA sequences code for this CDR3. This rearrangement joins TRBV5-1 to TRBJ1-4; D remains ambiguous. Trimming took off 1 base at V and 2 bases at J, with 9 bases between the two ends. Per germline, CDR1 SGHRS and CDR2 YFSETQ. This CDR3 is built from 15 residues. CDR3 bases: TGCGCCAGCAGCTTGAGTGCAAGCACTAATGAAAAACTGTTTTTT. Translating it yields CASSLSASTNEKLFF.

V gene TRBV7-9 combines with J gene TRBJ2-2; 11 nucleotides line up with TRBD2. Germline V gene lookup returns CDR1 SEHNR and CDR2 FQNEAQ (reference sequence). The V segment lost 11 bases and the J segment 6 bases; nucleotides outside the gene matches: 8. This CDR3 spans 14 amino acids. CDR3 sequence: CAGTLAGVAGELFF. Written as DNA, the CDR3 is TGTGCCGGGACACTAGCGGGAGTCGCCGGGGAGCTGTTTTTT. Drawing the rest from reference TRBV7-9 and TRBJ2-2, the complete variable domain is DTGVSQNPRHKITKRGQNVTFRCDPISEHNRLYWYRQTLGQGPEFLTYFQNEAQLEKSRLLSDRFSAERPKGSFSTLEIQRTEQGDSAMYLCAGTLAGVAGELFFGEGSRLTVL.

The V call is TRBV7-2, the J call TRBJ1-2; 7 bases match TRBD1. There are 11 residues in the CDR3. V lost 4 bases to trimming and J lost 8 bases; unmatched junction nucleotides: 1. Germline CDR1 and CDR2: SGHTA and FQGNSA. The CDR3 spells CASSSGGGYTF. The DNA of the CDR3 is TGTGCCAGCAGCTCAGGGGGAGGCTACACCTTC. Full variable domain (missing parts from reference TRBV7-2 and TRBJ1-2): GAGVSQSPSNKVTEKGKDVELRCDPISGHTALYWYRQSLGQGLEFLIYFQGNSAPDKSGLPSDRFSAERTGGSVSTLTIQRTQQEDSAVYLCASSSGGGYTFGSGTRLTVV.

V gene TRBV18 combines with J gene TRBJ1-5; 7 nucleotides align to TRBD1. Germline values: CDR1 KGHSH, CDR2 LQKENI. The CDR3 length is 15 residues. V was clipped by 4 bases and J by 6 bases; unmatched bases: 9. The CDR3: CASSQGQQFAQPQHF. In DNA, the CDR3 is TGTGCCAGCTCACAGGGACAGCAGTTCGCTCAGCCCCAGCATTTT.

The chain carries TRBV29-1 and TRBJ1-1; D remains unclear. This CDR3 spans 11 amino acids. V dropped 5 bases and J dropped 4 bases, with 8 bases sitting between them. Germline CDR1 and CDR2: SQVTM and ANQGSEA. CDR3 amino acids: CSVWGGTEAFF. In DNA form, the CDR3 reads TGCAGCGTTTGGGGAGGCACTGAAGCTTTCTTT.

The V call is TRBV14, the J call TRBJ2-7; D possibly corresponds to TRBD2 (6 bases). Trimming stripped 3 bases from V and 13 bases from J, with 16 bases between. The germline gives CDR1 SGHDN, CDR2 FVKESK. This CDR3 has 12 amino acids. CDR3 bases: TGTGCCAGCAGCCATTCCCAAGGGAGGAATTACTTC. Encoded protein: CASSHSQGRNYF.

The chain combines TRBV18 with TRBJ2-1, with D perhaps matching TRBD2 (6 bases). V was cut by 8 bases and J by 8 bases, with 28 bases left in between. This CDR3 is built from 17 residues. Germline V lookup: CDR1 KGHSH, CDR2 LQKENI. CDR3 in amino acids: CASLHTASAKNLHEQFF. In DNA form, the CDR3 reads TGTGCCAGCCTCCACACCGCTAGCGCTAAAAATCTACATGAGCAGTTCTTC.

J is TRBJ1-4 and V is TRBV18, with D maybe TRBD1 (6 bases). V was pared by 2 bases and J by 6 bases, with 7 bases between. Germline values: CDR1 KGHSH, CDR2 LQKENI. This CDR3 comprises 13 residues. This CDR3 is CASSPRGDEKLFF. CDR3 nucleotides: TGTGCCAGCTCACCAAGGGGGGATGAAAAACTGTTTTTT.

Regarding this clone: One end of the junction fails to match germline, which may point to a read error. The chain couples TRBV29-1 to TRBJ1-2; D unclear. Germline CDR1 reads SQVTM; CDR2 reads ANQGSEA. The CDR3 has 11 residues. CDR3 amino acids: CSAEIGYGYTF. In DNA, the CDR3 is TGCAGCGCTGAAATAGGGTATGGCTACACCTTC.